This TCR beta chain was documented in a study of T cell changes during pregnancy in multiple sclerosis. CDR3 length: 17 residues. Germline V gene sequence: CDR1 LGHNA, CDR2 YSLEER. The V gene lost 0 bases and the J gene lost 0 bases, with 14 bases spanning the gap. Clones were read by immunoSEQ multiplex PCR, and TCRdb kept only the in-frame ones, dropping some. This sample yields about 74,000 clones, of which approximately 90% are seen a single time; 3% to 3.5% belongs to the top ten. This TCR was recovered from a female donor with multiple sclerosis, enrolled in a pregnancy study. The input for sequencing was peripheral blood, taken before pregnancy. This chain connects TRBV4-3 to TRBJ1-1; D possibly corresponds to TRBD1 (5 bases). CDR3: CASSQETTVFMNTEAFF. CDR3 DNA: TGCGCCAGCAGCCAAGAAACGACAGTCTTCATGAACACTGAAGCTTTCTTT.